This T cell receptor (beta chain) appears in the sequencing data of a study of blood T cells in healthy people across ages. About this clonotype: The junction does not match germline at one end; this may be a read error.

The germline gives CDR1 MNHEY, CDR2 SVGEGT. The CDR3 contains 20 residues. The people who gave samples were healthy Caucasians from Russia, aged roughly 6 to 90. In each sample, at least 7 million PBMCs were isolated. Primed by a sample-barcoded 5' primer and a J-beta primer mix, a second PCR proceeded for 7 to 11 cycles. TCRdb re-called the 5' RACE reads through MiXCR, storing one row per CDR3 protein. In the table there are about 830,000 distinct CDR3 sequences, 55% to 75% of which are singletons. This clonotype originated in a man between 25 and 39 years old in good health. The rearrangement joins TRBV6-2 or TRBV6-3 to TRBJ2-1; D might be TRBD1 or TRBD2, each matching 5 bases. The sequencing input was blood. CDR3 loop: CAGSYSQTRGAFSSYNEQFF. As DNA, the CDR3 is TGTGCCGGCAGTTACTCCCAGACCCGAGGGGCGTTTAGCTCCTACAATGAGCAGTTCTTC.